This T cell receptor (beta chain) was observed in a study of cytomegalovirus exposure and HLA in healthy donors. Study-level points and caveats: Published work reported that the classifier diagnosed cytomegalovirus status with high specificity and sensitivity.

Assay: immunoSEQ multiplex PCR; the TCRdb copy retains only in-frame clones and omits some. The sample yields about 160,000 clones, less than 90% seen once. The CDR3 length is 17 residues. CDR1 and CDR2 from the germline V gene are MNHNS and SASEGT. V shed 3 bases, J shed 5 bases, and the junction held 11 bases outside the gene matches. A note on this clone: Its antigen is undetermined.

The source is a woman aged 25 to 45 in good health and CMV-seronegative. The sample was PBMCs. This rearrangement joins TRBV6-1 to TRBJ1-1, with 11 bases fitting TRBD1. The chain's CDR3 is CASSDSPGQGVGTEAFF. The CDR3 DNA is TGTGCCAGCAGTGATAGTCCGGGACAGGGGGTTGGGACTGAAGCTTTCTTT.